The rows below give T cell receptor beta chains drawn from one sample of a study of identifying expanded T cells in peripheral blood. The repertoire was sequenced with immunoSEQ multiplex PCR; TCRdb's copy has only in-frame clones and lacks some. The table shows 75,000 to 90,000 clones, with roughly 90% occurring only once. The sequencing input was blood. The receptors come from a person aged 18 to 69 in good health. Both conserved end residues are part of each CDR3. A D gene is named only where the DNA matches it firmly. For some rows the clone size is stated as once, few or many, or as a class when expanded; others skip it.

d_call: -
j_call: TRBJ1-2
clone_size: -
v_call: TRBV19
cdr3_aa: CASSIDARRSYGYTF
cdr3_nt: TGTGCCAGTAGTATAGATGCCCGCCGGAGCTATGGCTACACCTTC

d_call: -
j_call: TRBJ2-7
clone_size: -
v_call: TRBV7-9
cdr3_aa: CASSHTGTPEQYF
cdr3_nt: TGTGCCAGCAGCCATACCGGGACACCTGAGCAGTACTTC

d_call: -
j_call: TRBJ1-3
clone_size: -
v_call: TRBV4-3
cdr3_aa: CASSQDWPSSSGNTIYF
cdr3_nt: TGCGCCAGCAGCCAAGATTGGCCCTCGAGCTCTGGAAACACCATATATTTT

d_call: -
j_call: TRBJ1-4
clone_size: -
v_call: TRBV4-3
cdr3_aa: CASSQDRKENEKLFF
cdr3_nt: TGCGCCAGCAGCCAAGATAGGAAGGAGAATGAAAAACTGTTTTTT

d_call: -
j_call: TRBJ1-1
clone_size: once
v_call: TRBV6-6
cdr3_aa: CASSFPGDNTEAFF
cdr3_nt: TGTGCCAGCAGTTTCCCAGGGGACAACACTGAAGCTTTCTTT

d_call: TRBD1
j_call: TRBJ1-2
clone_size: -
v_call: TRBV6-1
cdr3_aa: CASRMGQGEMFGYTF
cdr3_nt: TGTGCCAGCAGGATGGGACAGGGAGAGATGTTTGGCTACACCTTC

d_call: -
j_call: TRBJ1-1
clone_size: -
v_call: TRBV10-2
cdr3_aa: CASSEGENTEAFF
cdr3_nt: TGCGCCAGCAGTGAAGGAGAAAACACTGAAGCTTTCTTT

d_call: -
j_call: TRBJ2-1
clone_size: -
v_call: TRBV4-1
cdr3_aa: CASSQVGGLAANEQFF
cdr3_nt: TGCGCCAGCAGCCAAGTAGGGGGGCTAGCGGCCAATGAGCAGTTCTTC

d_call: -
j_call: TRBJ2-7
clone_size: -
v_call: TRBV5-1
cdr3_aa: CASRPDPLSSYEQYF
cdr3_nt: TGCGCCAGCAGACCTGACCCCTTGAGCTCCTACGAGCAGTACTTC

d_call: -
j_call: TRBJ2-7
clone_size: -
v_call: TRBV19
cdr3_aa: CASSTNRAHEQYF
cdr3_nt: TGTGCCAGTAGCACAAACAGGGCCCACGAGCAGTACTTC

d_call: TRBD1
j_call: TRBJ2-7
clone_size: -
v_call: TRBV14
cdr3_aa: CASSQEQGAYEQYF
cdr3_nt: TGTGCCAGCAGCCAAGAACAGGGGGCCTACGAGCAGTACTTC

d_call: TRBD1
j_call: TRBJ1-3
clone_size: -
v_call: TRBV30
cdr3_aa: CAWKRDSRNTIYF
cdr3_nt: TGTGCCTGGAAAAGGGACAGCCGAAACACCATATATTTT

d_call: TRBD1
j_call: TRBJ2-1
clone_size: -
v_call: TRBV6-6
cdr3_aa: CASRPTGGGSYNEQFF
cdr3_nt: TGTGCCAGCAGGCCGACAGGGGGAGGCTCCTACAATGAGCAGTTCTTC

d_call: TRBD1
j_call: TRBJ2-6
clone_size: -
v_call: TRBV4-3
cdr3_aa: CASSQGQAGANVLTF
cdr3_nt: TGCGCCAGCAGCCAGGGACAGGCTGGGGCCAACGTCCTGACTTTC

d_call: TRBD2
j_call: TRBJ2-7
clone_size: -
v_call: TRBV14
cdr3_aa: CASSPQLPAASGRDEQYF
cdr3_nt: TGTGCCAGCAGCCCCCAACTACCCGCGGCTAGCGGGAGGGACGAGCAGTACTTC

d_call: TRBD1
j_call: TRBJ2-1
clone_size: -
v_call: TRBV14
cdr3_aa: CASSQDPGQVYNEQFF
cdr3_nt: TGTGCCAGCAGCCAAGATCCCGGACAGGTCTACAATGAGCAGTTCTTC

d_call: -
j_call: TRBJ1-3
clone_size: once
v_call: TRBV7-9
cdr3_aa: CASSLPSPGKGDTIYF
cdr3_nt: TGTGCCAGCAGCCTCCCAAGCCCCGGGAAAGGAGACACCATATATTTT

d_call: -
j_call: TRBJ1-2
clone_size: -
v_call: TRBV7-2
cdr3_aa: CASSLGAARGYGYTF
cdr3_nt: TGTGCCAGCAGCTTAGGGGCAGCGAGGGGGTATGGCTACACCTTC

d_call: TRBD2
j_call: TRBJ2-3
clone_size: -
v_call: TRBV9
cdr3_aa: CASSGGAGGPRGSDTQYF
cdr3_nt: TGTGCCAGCAGCGGTGGAGCGGGGGGGCCCCGGGGGTCAGATACGCAGTATTTT

d_call: TRBD1
j_call: TRBJ1-3
clone_size: -
v_call: TRBV13
cdr3_aa: CASSHSTGRLAGNTIYF
cdr3_nt: TGTGCCAGCAGCCACTCGACAGGGAGACTTGCTGGAAACACCATATATTTT

d_call: TRBD2
j_call: TRBJ2-3
clone_size: -
v_call: TRBV19
cdr3_aa: CASSIGFGLAGSTDTQYF
cdr3_nt: TGTGCCAGTAGTATAGGGTTTGGGCTAGCGGGAAGCACAGATACGCAGTATTTT

d_call: -
j_call: TRBJ2-7
clone_size: -
v_call: TRBV5-5
cdr3_aa: CASSLEGDTYYEQYF
cdr3_nt: TGTGCCAGCAGCTTGGAAGGGGACACCTACTACGAGCAGTACTTC

d_call: TRBD2
j_call: TRBJ2-1
clone_size: -
v_call: TRBV19
cdr3_aa: CASSIAAGGPNEQFF
cdr3_nt: TGTGCCAGTAGTATAGCAGCGGGAGGGCCGAATGAGCAGTTCTTC

d_call: TRBD1
j_call: TRBJ1-2
clone_size: -
v_call: TRBV18
cdr3_aa: CASSRTGGSQGYTF
cdr3_nt: TGTGCCAGCTCACGGACAGGGGGTTCGCAAGGCTACACCTTC

d_call: -
j_call: TRBJ1-1
clone_size: -
v_call: TRBV29-1
cdr3_aa: CSVLVGRSTEAFF
cdr3_nt: TGCAGCGTTCTGGTCGGCAGGAGCACTGAAGCTTTCTTT

d_call: TRBD1
j_call: TRBJ1-1
clone_size: -
v_call: TRBV7-2
cdr3_aa: CASSLIQGHTEAFF
cdr3_nt: TGTGCCAGCAGCTTAATACAGGGGCACACTGAAGCTTTCTTT

d_call: -
j_call: TRBJ2-4
clone_size: -
v_call: TRBV4-2
cdr3_aa: CASSQDRGQGRNIQYF
cdr3_nt: TGTGCCAGCAGCCAAGATCGCGGGCAGGGAAGAAACATTCAGTACTTC

d_call: -
j_call: TRBJ2-7
clone_size: once
v_call: TRBV20-1
cdr3_aa: CSASGHYEQYF
cdr3_nt: TGCAGTGCTAGCGGCCACTACGAGCAGTACTTC

d_call: TRBD2
j_call: TRBJ2-1
clone_size: -
v_call: TRBV11-2
cdr3_aa: CASSHTLAGGFNEQFF
cdr3_nt: TGTGCCAGCAGTCATACCCTAGCGGGGGGGTTCAATGAGCAGTTCTTC

d_call: TRBD1
j_call: TRBJ1-1
clone_size: -
v_call: TRBV7-2
cdr3_aa: CASSLGGGAGTEAFF
cdr3_nt: TGTGCCAGCAGCTTAGGAGGGGGCGCGGGCACTGAAGCTTTCTTT

d_call: -
j_call: TRBJ1-3
clone_size: -
v_call: TRBV18
cdr3_aa: CASSPIEWRNTIYF
cdr3_nt: TGTGCCAGCTCACCAATCGAATGGAGGAACACCATATATTTT

d_call: -
j_call: TRBJ2-2
clone_size: -
v_call: TRBV23-1
cdr3_aa: CASSHLGGTRLVYGELFF
cdr3_nt: TGCGCCAGCAGTCACCTAGGGGGTACTCGCTTAGTTTACGGGGAGCTGTTTTTT

d_call: TRBD1
j_call: TRBJ2-7
clone_size: -
v_call: TRBV19
cdr3_aa: CASRSGTGSSYEQYF
cdr3_nt: TGTGCCAGTAGGTCCGGGACAGGGTCCTCCTACGAGCAGTACTTC

d_call: -
j_call: TRBJ2-1
clone_size: -
v_call: TRBV18
cdr3_aa: CASSPGLANNEQFF
cdr3_nt: TGTGCCAGCTCACCTGGGCTGGCAAACAATGAGCAGTTCTTC

d_call: -
j_call: TRBJ2-6
clone_size: -
v_call: TRBV4-2
cdr3_aa: CASSQDGTGNVLTF
cdr3_nt: TGTGCCAGCAGCCAAGATGGCACAGGCAACGTCCTGACTTTC

d_call: -
j_call: TRBJ1-2
clone_size: few
v_call: TRBV4-3
cdr3_aa: CASSQDHPGGDGYTF
cdr3_nt: TGCGCCAGCAGCCAAGATCATCCAGGCGGTGATGGCTACACCTTC

d_call: -
j_call: TRBJ2-5
clone_size: -
v_call: TRBV7-6
cdr3_aa: CASSLGVRVSYQETQYF
cdr3_nt: TGTGCCAGCAGCTTAGGGGTTCGTGTCTCGTACCAAGAGACCCAGTACTTC

d_call: -
j_call: TRBJ2-7
clone_size: -
v_call: TRBV7-7
cdr3_aa: CASSLAQGYEQYF
cdr3_nt: TGTGCCAGCAGCTTAGCCCAGGGTTACGAGCAGTACTTC

d_call: -
j_call: TRBJ1-1
clone_size: -
v_call: TRBV18
cdr3_aa: CASSQQGGGTEAFF
cdr3_nt: TGTGCCAGCTCACAACAGGGTGGGGGCACTGAAGCTTTCTTT

d_call: -
j_call: TRBJ1-4
clone_size: -
v_call: TRBV18
cdr3_aa: CASSTRTVGNNEKLFF
cdr3_nt: TGTGCCAGCTCTACACGTACAGTGGGTAATAATGAAAAACTGTTTTTT

d_call: TRBD1
j_call: TRBJ2-1
clone_size: -
v_call: TRBV7-8
cdr3_aa: CASRLGTGSYNEQFF
cdr3_nt: TGTGCCAGCAGGCTGGGGACAGGGAGCTACAATGAGCAGTTCTTC

d_call: -
j_call: TRBJ1-5
clone_size: -
v_call: TRBV19
cdr3_aa: CAGSDFGQPQHF
cdr3_nt: TGTGCAGGGAGCGATTTTGGACAGCCCCAGCATTTT

d_call: -
j_call: TRBJ2-7
clone_size: -
v_call: TRBV19
cdr3_aa: CASTQERTNYEQYF
cdr3_nt: TGTGCCAGTACGCAGGAGCGGACGAACTACGAGCAGTACTTC

d_call: -
j_call: TRBJ1-5
clone_size: -
v_call: TRBV19
cdr3_aa: CASSDYSNQPQHF
cdr3_nt: TGTGCCAGTAGTGACTATAGCAATCAGCCCCAGCATTTT

d_call: -
j_call: TRBJ2-1
clone_size: -
v_call: TRBV11-3
cdr3_aa: CASSFGAAGYNEQFF
cdr3_nt: TGTGCCAGCAGCTTCGGAGCGGCAGGTTACAATGAGCAGTTCTTC

d_call: -
j_call: TRBJ1-4
clone_size: -
v_call: TRBV28
cdr3_aa: CASSLGSATNEKLFF
cdr3_nt: TGTGCCAGCAGTTTGGGCAGTGCAACTAATGAAAAACTGTTTTTT

d_call: -
j_call: TRBJ1-5
clone_size: -
v_call: TRBV2
cdr3_aa: CASTSRNGGKGQPQHF
cdr3_nt: TGTGCCAGCACTAGCAGAAATGGAGGGAAAGGTCAGCCCCAGCATTTT

d_call: -
j_call: TRBJ2-2
clone_size: -
v_call: TRBV7-8
cdr3_aa: CASSLMYAWGRSTGELFF
cdr3_nt: TGTGCCAGCAGCTTAATGTACGCGTGGGGGCGCAGCACCGGGGAGCTGTTTTTT

d_call: TRBD2
j_call: TRBJ2-5
clone_size: -
v_call: TRBV7-2
cdr3_aa: CASSWPPGSGQETQYF
cdr3_nt: TGTGCCAGCAGCTGGCCCCCGGGTAGCGGGCAAGAGACCCAGTACTTC

d_call: TRBD1
j_call: TRBJ2-7
clone_size: -
v_call: TRBV5-1
cdr3_aa: CASSSDGQGKYF
cdr3_nt: TGCGCCAGCAGCTCGGACGGACAGGGGAAGTACTTC

d_call: -
j_call: TRBJ2-1
clone_size: -
v_call: TRBV7-9
cdr3_aa: CASSVFQGNEQFF
cdr3_nt: TGTGCCAGCAGCGTTTTCCAGGGAAATGAGCAGTTCTTC

d_call: -
j_call: TRBJ1-1
clone_size: -
v_call: TRBV19
cdr3_aa: CATTSKLNTEAFF
cdr3_nt: TGTGCCACTACCAGTAAACTGAACACTGAAGCTTTCTTT

d_call: -
j_call: TRBJ1-2
clone_size: once
v_call: TRBV19
cdr3_aa: CASSGPGRGYTF
cdr3_nt: TGTGCCAGTAGTGGACCCGGCAGGGGCTACACCTTC

d_call: -
j_call: TRBJ2-5
clone_size: -
v_call: TRBV5-1
cdr3_aa: CASSAGQETQYF
cdr3_nt: TGCGCCAGCAGTGCAGGGCAAGAGACCCAGTACTTC

d_call: -
j_call: TRBJ1-3
clone_size: once
v_call: TRBV2
cdr3_aa: CASSELDMPSGNTIYF
cdr3_nt: TGTGCCAGCAGTGAATTAGACATGCCATCTGGAAACACCATATATTTT

d_call: -
j_call: TRBJ2-3
clone_size: -
v_call: TRBV14
cdr3_aa: CASSYTDTQYF
cdr3_nt: TGTGCCAGCAGCTACACAGATACGCAGTATTTT

d_call: -
j_call: TRBJ2-1
clone_size: -
v_call: TRBV15
cdr3_aa: CATSRDRGDSYNEQFF
cdr3_nt: TGTGCCACCAGCAGAGATCGAGGGGACTCCTACAATGAGCAGTTCTTC

d_call: TRBD2
j_call: TRBJ2-7
clone_size: -
v_call: TRBV5-4
cdr3_aa: CASSDSGGPLRTQYF
cdr3_nt: TGTGCCAGCAGCGATAGCGGGGGGCCACTAAGGACGCAGTACTTC

d_call: -
j_call: TRBJ2-3
clone_size: once
v_call: TRBV11-3
cdr3_aa: CASSPISGAHTQYF
cdr3_nt: TGTGCCAGCAGCCCGATTTCAGGCGCCCATACGCAGTATTTT